A single sample gave rise to the 19 T cell receptor beta chains below, sequenced in a study of control samples from healthy donors and cancer patients. Generated by immunoSEQ multiplex PCR, the TCRdb table keeps only in-frame clones and is missing some. The table includes around 51,000 clones, roughly 80% detected once. The material sequenced was blood. The receptors here all came from a man in his 70s in good health.

V usage is TRBV7-2 and J usage is TRBJ2-7; maybe TRBD2 (5 bases). Trimming cost V 3 bases and J 6 bases, with 12 bases left between them. The CDR3 consists of 13 residues. Germline V gene data show CDR1 as SGHTA and CDR2 as FQGNSA. CDR3 residues: CASSFSAVGEQYF. Written as DNA, the CDR3 is TGTGCCAGCAGCTTTTCAGCGGTAGGCGAGCAGTACTTC.

V and J are TRBV21-1 and TRBJ2-4; the D segment call TRBD1 is taken from the table without a DNA check. TRBV21-1 has pseudogene status. The CDR3 is made up of 13 amino acids. As DNA, the CDR3 is TGTGCCACCTGGACAGGGGAGGTGAACATTCAGTACTTC. Protein product: CATWTGEVNIQYF.

This clone was seen more than once but under ten times. V and J are TRBV11-3 and TRBJ2-7, with TRBD1 identical over 7 bases. Unmatched junction bases numbered 13, after V lost 4 bases and J lost 1 base. This CDR3 contains 17 residues. In germline, CDR1 is SGHNT, CDR2 YENEEA. The CDR3 DNA reads TGTGCCAGCAGCTCCTGGGGAACAGGGGCCCCTTCCTACGAGCAGTACTTC. It specifies CASSSWGTGAPSYEQYF.

The V call is TRBV19, the J call TRBJ1-5, with TRBD1 as a possible D gene (6 bases). This CDR3 has 13 amino acids. CDR1 LNHDA and CDR2 SQIVND come from the germline V gene (reference sequence). V dropped 5 bases and J dropped 7 bases, with 12 bases sitting between them. This CDR3 is CASSLQGGQPQHF. For the CDR3, the DNA is TGTGCCAGTAGTCTACAGGGAGGGCAGCCCCAGCATTTT.

The genes are TRBV7-9 and TRBJ1-1; D gene ambiguous. The V and J ends lost 6 bases and 0 bases respectively, with 5 bases between them. Germline V CDR1 and CDR2: SEHNR, FQNEAQ (reference sequence). The CDR3 is 12 amino acids. The CDR3 loop reads CASSWLNTEAFF. The CDR3 region has the DNA TGTGCCAGCAGTTGGCTGAACACTGAAGCTTTCTTT.

This clone was counted between two and nine times. The chain's CDR3 is CACLRGGMWSGYTF. Here the CDR3 DNA reads TGTGCCTGTCTAAGGGGGGGTATGTGGAGTGGCTACACCTTC. This rearrangement joins TRBV30 to TRBJ1-2, with a weak D call TRBD1 (6 bases). Between the trimmed V and J ends, which lost 6 bases and 7 bases, there was a span of 21 bases. Germline assignment: CDR1 GTSNPN and CDR2 SVGIG (reference sequence). The CDR3 is made up of 14 amino acids.

This chain uses TRBV28 with TRBJ1-4; D is possibly TRBD1 (5 bases). Between the trimmed V and J ends, which lost 6 bases and 5 bases, there was a span of 7 bases. This CDR3 region has 12 residues. Per the germline V gene, CDR1 is MDHEN and CDR2 is SYDVKM. The DNA for the CDR3 is TGTGCCAGCAGAGGGGCAAATGAAAAACTGTTTTTT. Amino acids: CASRGANEKLFF.

The chain links TRBV5-1 to TRBJ2-3, with TRBD1 matching 7 bases. V gave up 0 bases and J gave up 0 bases; unmatched junction bases: 4. Germline V gene data show CDR1 as SGHRS and CDR2 as YFSETQ. The CDR3 covers 16 residues. The CDR3 DNA follows: TGCGCCAGCAGCTTGGAAGGGGGCTTCAGCACAGATACGCAGTATTTT. This sequence encodes CASSLEGGFSTDTQYF.

The chain recombines TRBV6-2 or TRBV6-3 with TRBJ2-5; no definite D call. The V end lost 0 bases, the J end lost 2 bases, and 16 bases lay between the germline ends. Germline-derived CDR1 and CDR2 are MNHEY and SVGEGT. This CDR3 is 17 amino acids long. This CDR3 is CASSYSILQDLQETQYF. CDR3 DNA sequence: TGTGCCAGCAGTTACTCGATATTGCAGGACCTTCAAGAGACCCAGTACTTC.

V usage is TRBV6-5 and J usage is TRBJ2-7; D possibly corresponds to TRBD1 (5 bases). Germline V gene lookup returns CDR1 MNHEY and CDR2 SVGAGI. Trimming took off 6 bases at V and 1 base at J, with 13 bases between the two ends. This CDR3 comprises 14 residues. The CDR3 region has the DNA TGTGCCAGCAGCTCCACGACAGAATCCTACGAGCAGTACTTC. Encoded protein: CASSSTTESYEQYF.

This clone was recorded only once. The chain carries TRBV5-1 and TRBJ1-4; the D is unclear. The V gene lost 5 bases and the J gene lost 0 bases, with 14 bases spanning the gap. The length of the CDR3 is 16 residues. Germline V CDR1 and CDR2: SGHRS, YFSETQ. As DNA, the CDR3 is TGCGCCAGCAGTCCAACCTTCAGATCAACTAATGAAAAACTGTTTTTT. This sequence encodes CASSPTFRSTNEKLFF.

In DNA form, the CDR3 reads TGCAGTGCCCATAGTGCGGATACGCAGTATTTT. It encodes CSAHSADTQYF. This chain links TRBV20-1 with TRBJ2-3; no clear D. The CDR3 consists of 11 residues. Trimming stripped 6 bases from V and 6 bases from J, with 10 bases between. Germline-derived CDR1 and CDR2 are DFQATT and SNEGSKA (reference sequence).

The rearrangement uses TRBV2 and TRBJ2-3; possibly TRBD2 for D (5 bases). The germline V and J ends were trimmed by 8 bases and 0 bases, with 21 bases remaining between them. CDR3 size: 17 residues. Germline CDR1 reads SNHLY; CDR2 reads FYNNEI. CDR3 bases: TGTGCCAGCTCCTTTGGCGGGCCCGACCCTAGCACAGATACGCAGTATTTT. It encodes CASSFGGPDPSTDTQYF.

This chain uses TRBV10-3 with TRBJ2-1; 11 positions match TRBD1. The CDR3 is made up of 16 amino acids. Germline V lookup: CDR1 ENHRY, CDR2 SYGVKD. The junction had 11 bases not matched to a gene; V was cut back by 5 bases and J by 8 bases. The CDR3 loop reads CAISPLPGQGGDEQFF. The CDR3 DNA reads TGTGCCATCAGTCCCCTACCGGGACAGGGGGGCGATGAGCAGTTCTTC.

The rearrangement joins TRBV9 to TRBJ1-5, with D perhaps matching TRBD1 (5 bases). The CDR3 totals 14 residues. V shed 3 bases and J shed 0 bases, with 7 bases lying between them. Germline loops: CDR1 SGDLS, CDR2 YYNGEE. CDR3 DNA sequence: TGTGCCAGCAGCGGGGGCTATAGCAATCAGCCCCAGCATTTT. This translates into CASSGGYSNQPQHF.

The CDR3 nucleotides read TGTGCCAGCAGCTTGGTCGGCACCGGGGAGCTGTTTTTT. It encodes CASSLVGTGELFF. The J gene is TRBJ2-2, the V gene TRBV5-4, with D unclear. Germline CDR1 and CDR2: SGHNT and YYREEE (reference sequence). Trimming cost V 0 bases and J 4 bases, with 4 bases left between them. This CDR3 is built from 13 residues.

In this sample, this clone turned up a few times. The chain combines TRBV5-1 with TRBJ2-4; 8 bases match TRBD1. V was pared by 7 bases and J by 11 bases, with 20 bases of the junction left unmatched. Germline assignment: CDR1 SGHRS and CDR2 YFSETQ. The length of the CDR3 is 16 residues. The CDR3 reads CASPHGPDRGKYLQYF. Written as DNA, the CDR3 is TGCGCCAGCCCCCACGGGCCCGACAGGGGTAAGTACCTTCAGTACTTC.

V gene TRBV6-5 combines with J gene TRBJ2-2; D gene uncertain. Germline CDR1 reads MNHEY; CDR2 reads SVGAGI. This CDR3 contains 15 residues. V was clipped by 0 bases and J by 4 bases, with 9 bases between them. Here the CDR3 DNA reads TGTGCCAGCAGTTACTCGGACCCAGCCACCGGGGAGCTGTTTTTT. Amino acids: CASSYSDPATGELFF.

This clone was seen a few times. This chain links TRBV5-4 with TRBJ2-5; 9 bases align to TRBD2. This CDR3 has 15 residues. Germline assignment: CDR1 SGHNT and CDR2 YYREEE (reference sequence). The V gene end was trimmed by 0 bases and the J gene end by 4 bases; junction bases not matched to a gene: 4. The DNA of the CDR3 is TGTGCCAGCAGCTTGGGTGGTAGCGGGGGAGAGACCCAGTACTTC. Protein sequence: CASSLGGSGGETQYF.